Judged by abundance, the clone carrying this T cell receptor beta chain is medium-sized. Sorting of live CD3+CD8+TCRalphabeta+ cells by PD-1 and/or TIGIT gave four subsets. Trimming pared 11 bases from V and 1 base from J, leaving 14 bases between. Germline V lookup: CDR1 MNHNS, CDR2 SASEGT. This CDR3 comprises 14 residues. Each library started from about 15 ng of total RNA using the QIAseq Immune Repertoire TCR panel. MiXCR, applied by TCRdb to the reads, yields one record per CDR3 protein. The sample consists of 1,000 to 1,200 distinct CDR3 sequences, about 6% of them appearing once. This sample was included in a study of circulating CD8 cells and anti-PD-1 response in melanoma.

The clonotype was recovered from a human donor with melanoma. This material consisted of CD8+ T cells from PBMCs, taken at baseline or after one month of anti-PD-1 therapy (not recorded which). The chain has TRBV6-1 and TRBJ2-2, with TRBD1 as a possible D gene (5 bases). The CDR3 loop is CASQGPENTGELFF. In DNA form, the CDR3 reads TGTGCCTCCCAGGGCCCAGAGAACACCGGGGAGCTGTTTTTT.